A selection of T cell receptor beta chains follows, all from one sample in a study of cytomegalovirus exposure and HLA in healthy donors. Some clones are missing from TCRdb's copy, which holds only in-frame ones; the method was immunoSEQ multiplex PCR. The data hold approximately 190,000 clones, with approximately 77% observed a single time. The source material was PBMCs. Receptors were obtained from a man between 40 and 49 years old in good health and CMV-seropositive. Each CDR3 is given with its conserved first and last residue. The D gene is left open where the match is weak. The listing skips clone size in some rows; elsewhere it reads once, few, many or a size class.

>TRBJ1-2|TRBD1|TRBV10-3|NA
TGTGCCATCAGACAGGGGGAAGCTAACTATGGCTACACCTTC
CAIRQGEANYGYTF
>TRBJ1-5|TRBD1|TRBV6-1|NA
TGTGCCAGCAGTGAGGGACAGGGGGCAACTCAGCCCCAGCATTTT
CASSEGQGATQPQHF
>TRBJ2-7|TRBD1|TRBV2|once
TGTGCCAGCAGTGATTTGGGACAGGGGGTAGGCGAGCAGTACTTC
CASSDLGQGVGEQYF
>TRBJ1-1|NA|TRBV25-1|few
TGTGCCAGCAGTGAGGCATCAGGGATGAACACTGAAGCTTTCTTT
CASSEASGMNTEAFF
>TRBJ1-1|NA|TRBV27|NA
TGTGCCAGCAGTTTAACCAGGTTCACTGAAGCTTTCTTT
CASSLTRFTEAFF
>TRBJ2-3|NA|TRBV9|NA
TGTGCCAGCAGCGTAGGGGGAGGTGGCGCAGATACGCAGTATTTT
CASSVGGGGADTQYF
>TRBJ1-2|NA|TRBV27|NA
TGTGCCAGCAGTCGGGCAGGGGAGTATGGCTACACCTTC
CASSRAGEYGYTF
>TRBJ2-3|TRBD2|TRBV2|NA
TGTGCCAGCAGTCCTTCGGGACTAGCGGGGGGAAAGAGTCTCACAGATACGCAGTATTTT
CASSPSGLAGGKSLTDTQYF
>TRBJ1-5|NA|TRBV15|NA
TGTGCCACCAGCAGAGGGCCCATGTTACAGGGCGGCCAGCCCCAGCATTTT
CATSRGPMLQGGQPQHF
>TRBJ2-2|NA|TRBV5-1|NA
TGCGCCAGCAGCTCCATTAGGGGGAACACCGGGGAGCTGTTTTTT
CASSSIRGNTGELFF
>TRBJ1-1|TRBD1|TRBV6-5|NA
TGTGCCAGCAGTTACGGAACCGGGACAGGAGGTACTGAAGCTTTCTTT
CASSYGTGTGGTEAFF
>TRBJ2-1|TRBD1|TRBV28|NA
TGTGCCAGCAGGTATCAGAGGACAGGGGCCTCCTCCAATGAGCAGTTCTTC
CASRYQRTGASSNEQFF
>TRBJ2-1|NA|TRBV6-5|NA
TGTGCCAGCAGACGACCGGGTCCTGGCGACAATGAGCAGTTCTTC
CASRRPGPGDNEQFF
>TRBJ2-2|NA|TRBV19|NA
TGTGCCACCCGCCGCGCCTCTGCGAACACCGGGGAGCTGTTTTTT
CATRRASANTGELFF
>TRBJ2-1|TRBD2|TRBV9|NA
TGTGCCAGCAGCGTAGGCACCGGGACTAGAAACAATGAGCAGTTCTTC
CASSVGTGTRNNEQFF
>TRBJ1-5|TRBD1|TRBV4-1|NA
TGCGCCAGCAGCCAGCCTACAGGGGGGGCGCGGATCAATCAGCCCCAGCATTTT
CASSQPTGGARINQPQHF
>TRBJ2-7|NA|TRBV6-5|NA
TGTGCCAGCAGTTTGAGACAGTACGCCTACGAGCAGTACTTC
CASSLRQYAYEQYF
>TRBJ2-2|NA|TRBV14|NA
TGTGCCAGCAGCCAAGATCTTCCGTGGAGCACCGGGGAGCTGTTTTTT
CASSQDLPWSTGELFF
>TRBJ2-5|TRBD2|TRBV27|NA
TGTGCCAGCAGAATACTAGCGGGAGGGGAGACCCAGTACTTC
CASRILAGGETQYF
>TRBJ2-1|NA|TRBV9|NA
TGTGCCAGCAGCGTAGACCCTCTATGGAATGAGCAGTTCTTC
CASSVDPLWNEQFF
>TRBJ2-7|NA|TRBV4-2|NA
TGTGCCAGCAGCCGTGAGTTACTGGTCTTGGAGCAGTACTTC
CASSRELLVLEQYF
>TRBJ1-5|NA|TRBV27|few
TGTGCCAGCAGTTTATTCTCTAGGACAATCGGAAGCCATCAGCCCCAGCATTTT
CASSLFSRTIGSHQPQHF
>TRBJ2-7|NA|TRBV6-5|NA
TGTGCCACCACCACAACAGGTACCTACGAGCAGTACTTC
CATTTTGTYEQYF
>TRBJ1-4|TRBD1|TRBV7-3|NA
TGTGCCAGCAGCTTCACTCCACAGGGGACTAATGAAAAACTGTTTTTT
CASSFTPQGTNEKLFF
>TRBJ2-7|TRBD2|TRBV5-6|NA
TGTGCCAGCAGCCAGCCGGGACTAGCTAACGACGAGCAGTACTTC
CASSQPGLANDEQYF
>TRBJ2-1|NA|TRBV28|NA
TGTGCCTCTTGCAGAGCGCAGGGCACCTACAATGAGCAGTTCTTC
CASCRAQGTYNEQFF
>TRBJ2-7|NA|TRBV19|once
TGTGCCAGCGGCAGGCAGGATTCCTACGAGCAGTACTTC
CASGRQDSYEQYF
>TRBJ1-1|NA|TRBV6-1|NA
TGTGCCAGCAGTTCGGGACAAATGAACACTGAAGCTTTCTTT
CASSSGQMNTEAFF
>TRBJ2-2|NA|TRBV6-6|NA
TGTGCCAGCAGTAACCGGGACGGGAGCACCGGGGAGCTGTTTTTT
CASSNRDGSTGELFF
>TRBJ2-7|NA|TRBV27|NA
TGTGCCAGCAGCATCAGGGGGGCCTACGAGCAGTACTTC
CASSIRGAYEQYF
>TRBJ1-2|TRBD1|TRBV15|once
TGTGCCACCAGCAGAGATAGGGGGACAGTGGGGACGGGCTACACCTTC
CATSRDRGTVGTGYTF
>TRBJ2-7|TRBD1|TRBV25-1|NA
TGTGCCAGCAGTCCAGCGGACAGGGGTGGCTACGAGCAGTACTTC
CASSPADRGGYEQYF
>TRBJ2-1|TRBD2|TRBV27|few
TGTGCCAGCAGTTTATCTCGGACTAGCGGATACTACAATGAGCAGTTCTTC
CASSLSRTSGYYNEQFF
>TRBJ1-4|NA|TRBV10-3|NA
TGTGCCACTCGGGGGTTTAATGAAAAACTGTTTTTT
CATRGFNEKLFF
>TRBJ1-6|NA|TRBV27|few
TGTGCCAGCAGCCGAGCGGGGACCATGGGCTATAATTCACCCCTCCACTTT
CASSRAGTMGYNSPLHF
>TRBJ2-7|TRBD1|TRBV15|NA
TGTGCCACCAGCAGACCCAGGGGGAATACCTACGAGCAGTACTTC
CATSRPRGNTYEQYF
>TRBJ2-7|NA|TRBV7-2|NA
TGTGCCAGCAGCTTAGGCCCGGGACATAAGAGCTCCTACGAGCAGTACTTC
CASSLGPGHKSSYEQYF
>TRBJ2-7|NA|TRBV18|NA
TGTGCCAGCTCACCCGGGCAGGGGAACTACGAGCAGTACTTC
CASSPGQGNYEQYF
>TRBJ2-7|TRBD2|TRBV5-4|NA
TGTGCCAGCAGCACCGGGACTAGCGGGATTGGGGAGCAGTACTTC
CASSTGTSGIGEQYF
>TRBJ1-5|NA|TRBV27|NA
TGTGCCAGCAGTTTAAGGGGAAATCAGCCCCAGCATTTT
CASSLRGNQPQHF
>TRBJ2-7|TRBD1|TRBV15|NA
TGTGCCACCAGAAGGACAGGGGGCCCCTTCTCCGAGCAGTACTTC
CATRRTGGPFSEQYF
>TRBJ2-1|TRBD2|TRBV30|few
TGTGCCTGGGCCCCGATAACTAGCGGTCGTACCTACAATGAGCAGTTCTTC
CAWAPITSGRTYNEQFF
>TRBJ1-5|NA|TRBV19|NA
TGTGCCAGTATGGGGGGACCAATAGCGGGCAATCAGCCCCAGCATTTT
CASMGGPIAGNQPQHF
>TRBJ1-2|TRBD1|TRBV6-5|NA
TGTGCCAGCAGTGGACAGGGGGCTCATGGCTACACCTTC
CASSGQGAHGYTF
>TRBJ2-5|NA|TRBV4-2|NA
TGTGCCAGCAGCTGGTATGGAGTTTTTGGCCAAGAGACCCAGTACTTC
CASSWYGVFGQETQYF
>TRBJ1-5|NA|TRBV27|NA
TGTGCCAGCAGTCCGTCGGAGAGCAATCAGCCCCAGCATTTT
CASSPSESNQPQHF